This TCR beta chain was captured by sequencing in a study of T cell repertoires in cytomegalovirus infection. Study-wide background: Indications of both CMV infection and matching HLA type were provided by public TCR beta signatures.

Germline assignment: CDR1 SEHNR and CDR2 FQNEAQ (reference sequence). V was clipped by 6 bases and J by 6 bases, with 11 bases between them. The CDR3 consists of 13 residues. As regards this clonotype: Its antigen remains unknown.

General study results and limits: CMV-specific TCR beta clonotypes restricted by HLA-C were the ones dominating the ex vivo response.

MiXCR was run by TCRdb on the reads, yielding one entry per CDR3 protein. The sample shows 200,000 or so distinct CDR3 sequences, 28% of them seen only once. This TCR was recovered from a human donor in good health (CMV status not recorded). Some clones in this sample may be carry-over from other donors' samples. Sequenced: PBMCs. The J gene is TRBJ1-4, the V gene TRBV7-9, with D tentatively TRBD1 (5 bases). The CDR3 here is CASSYRGDEKLFF. CDR3 in DNA: TGTGCCAGCAGTTATCGGGGCGATGAAAAACTGTTTTTT.